This T cell receptor (beta chain) was recorded in a study of tumor-infiltrating lymphocytes in primary liver carcinoma. Total RNA amounting to 500 ng was the source from which TCR beta cDNA was made with a constant-region primer. The TCR beta library was amplified through three nested multiplex PCR rounds in a modified ARM-PCR procedure. The first two PCR rounds used TRBV1-TRBV30 forward primers with a C-beta reverse primer, about 10 cycles each. TCRdb fed the multiplex PCR reads into MiXCR, producing one record per CDR3 protein. This sample has tens of thousands of distinct CDR3 sequences; about 65% occur once, and the top ten carry roughly 40%. Points on this clonotype: Its antigen is currently unknown.

The study's findings and limits: Among the pair types, tumor region pairs showed more overlap than tumor-adjacent and tumor-blood pairs. Only about 7-25% of top clones were detected in each of the five tumor regions.

The CDR3 is 15 residues long. CDR1 and CDR2 (germline): LGHNA, YNFKEQ. With 7 bases removed from V and 11 bases from J, the gap between germline ends came to 21 bases. Unsorted bulk tissue (roughly 18-32 mg) underwent RNA and DNA co-extraction. Primary liver carcinoma, confirmed by histopathology, was surgically resected. The patients lived with chronic HBV infection and had not yet received any treatment. J is TRBJ1-6 and V is TRBV4-2; perhaps TRBD1 as D (5 bases). The sequencing input was liver tumor tissue from sampling region 4. The sample's subset: tumor region T4, right-lateral pole. This sequence originates from a man aged 35 to 55 with primary liver carcinoma and hepatitis B virus infection. This CDR3 reads CASNQDLEGTPPLHF. In DNA form, the CDR3 reads TGTGCCAGCAACCAGGACCTGGAGGGGACTCCACCCCTCCACTTT.